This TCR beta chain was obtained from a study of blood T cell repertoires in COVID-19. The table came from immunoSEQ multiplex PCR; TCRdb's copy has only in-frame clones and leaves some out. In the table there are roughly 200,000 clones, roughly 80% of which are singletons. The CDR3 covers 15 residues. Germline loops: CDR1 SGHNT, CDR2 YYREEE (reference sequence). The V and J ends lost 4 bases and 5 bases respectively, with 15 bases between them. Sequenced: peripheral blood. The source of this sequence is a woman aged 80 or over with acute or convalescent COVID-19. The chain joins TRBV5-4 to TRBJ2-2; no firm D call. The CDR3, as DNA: TGTGCCAGCAGCCCCCCTGGTACCGCGACCGGGGAGCTGTTTTTT. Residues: CASSPPGTATGELFF.